Each of the 8 T cell receptor beta chains below was sequenced from the same sample in a study of T cell responses to AZD1222 COVID-19 vaccine. This table comes from immunoSEQ multiplex PCR, and its TCRdb copy is limited to in-frame clones, with some not included. Of some 140,000 clones in the sample, approximately 90% are singletons; the top ten hold about 5.5%. Sequenced material: peripheral blood, taken on day 0 of AZD1222 vaccination. The receptor set was obtained from an adult in good health.

The rearrangement joins TRBV5-8 to TRBJ1-6; D is possibly TRBD1 (6 bases). V was shortened by 4 bases and J by 9 bases, with 14 bases between the two germline ends. The CDR3 has 14 amino acids. Per the germline V gene, CDR1 is SGHTS and CDR2 is YDEGEE. CDR3 in DNA: TGTGCCAGCAGCCTTGAGGGGGGAGGTTCACCCCTCCACTTT. Amino acids: CASSLEGGGSPLHF.

This clone was observed a single time. This chain links TRBV7-9 with TRBJ2-2; either TRBD1 or TRBD2 may fit D (5 bases each). Trimming removed 5 bases from V and 4 bases from J, with 17 bases in between. The CDR3 is 16 amino acids. Germline CDR1 and CDR2: SEHNR and FQNEAQ (reference sequence). Here the CDR3 reads CASSRSGTGTTGELFF. CDR3 nucleotide sequence: TGTGCCAGCAGCAGGAGTGGAACGGGGACCACCGGGGAGCTGTTTTTT.

This sequence joins TRBV6-4 and TRBJ2-2, with D possibly TRBD2 on 5 matching bases. This CDR3 has 14 residues. Trimming stripped 7 bases from V and 1 base from J, with 10 bases between. From germline, CDR1 is MRHNA and CDR2 SNTAGT. DNA of the CDR3: TGTGCCAGCAAGCGAAGCGGGAACACCGGGGAGCTGTTTTTT. Its protein product is CASKRSGNTGELFF.

V is TRBV18 and J is TRBJ1-2; D possibly corresponds to TRBD1 (5 bases). Looked up from germline, CDR1 is KGHSH and CDR2 is LQKENI. CDR3 size: 13 residues. V lost 2 bases, J lost 6 bases, and 10 bases lay in between. The CDR3 DNA follows: TGTGCCAGCTCACCATCCCGGGGCGATGGCTACACCTTC. Encoded protein: CASSPSRGDGYTF.

This clone rates as medium-sized. The chain joins TRBV6-5 to TRBJ1-1; possibly TRBD1 for D (5 bases). Germline CDR1 reads MNHEY; CDR2 reads SVGAGI. The CDR3 covers 14 residues. Trimming stripped 6 bases from V and 2 bases from J, with 13 bases between. In DNA, the CDR3 is TGTGCCAGCAGGGAGACAGACGACAACACTGAAGCTTTCTTT. As protein: CASRETDDNTEAFF.

The chain joins TRBV19 to TRBJ2-1, with D possibly matching TRBD2 (6 bases). Germline V gives CDR1 LNHDA, CDR2 SQIVND (reference sequence). The CDR3 spans 16 residues. V dropped 1 base and J dropped 5 bases, with 15 bases sitting between them. CDR3 loop: CASSIGALAANNEQFF. The CDR3 nucleotides read TGTGCCAGTAGTATAGGGGCACTAGCAGCGAACAATGAGCAGTTCTTC.

The count of this clone is one. The chain joins TRBV24-1 to TRBJ2-7, with D hard to call. Germline CDR1 reads KGHDR; CDR2 reads SFDVKD. V was cut by 0 bases and J by 8 bases, with 13 bases left in between. This CDR3 has 14 residues. The CDR3 bases are TGTGCCACCAGTGATTTGCAAATCGGCTCTAAGCAGTACTTC. Its translation is CATSDLQIGSKQYF.

This chain joins TRBV11-2 and TRBJ1-6; possible D gene TRBD1, 5 bases. Trimming removed 7 bases at V and 6 bases at J, with 19 bases between. Germline V gene sequence: CDR1 SGHAT, CDR2 FQNNGV. This CDR3 has 16 residues. The CDR3 spells CASTVRGVGGNSPLHF. The CDR3 nucleotides are TGTGCCAGCACAGTGCGGGGCGTCGGGGGTAATTCACCCCTCCACTTT.